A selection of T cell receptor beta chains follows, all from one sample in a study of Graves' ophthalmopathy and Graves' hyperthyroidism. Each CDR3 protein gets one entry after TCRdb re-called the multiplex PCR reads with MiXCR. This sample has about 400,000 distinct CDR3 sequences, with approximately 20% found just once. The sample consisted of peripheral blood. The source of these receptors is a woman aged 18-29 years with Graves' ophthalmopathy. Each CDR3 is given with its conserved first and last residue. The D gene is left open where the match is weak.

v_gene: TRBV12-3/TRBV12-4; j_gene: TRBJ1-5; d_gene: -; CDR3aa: CASSLEGLGMDQPQHF
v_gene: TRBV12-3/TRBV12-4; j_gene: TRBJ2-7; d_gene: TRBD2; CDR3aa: CASKYSGRPSYEQYF
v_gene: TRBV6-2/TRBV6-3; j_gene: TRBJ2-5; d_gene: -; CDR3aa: CASSRLTGIQETQYF
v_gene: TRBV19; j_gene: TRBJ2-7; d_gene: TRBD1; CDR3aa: CATRSQGAMNEQYF
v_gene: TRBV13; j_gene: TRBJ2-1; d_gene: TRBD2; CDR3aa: CASSFDPPAGGYNEQFF
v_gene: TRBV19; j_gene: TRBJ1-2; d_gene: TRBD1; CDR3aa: CASSRLTGIVNYGYTF
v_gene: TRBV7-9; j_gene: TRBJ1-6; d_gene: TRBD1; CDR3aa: CASSPRQGSNSPLHF
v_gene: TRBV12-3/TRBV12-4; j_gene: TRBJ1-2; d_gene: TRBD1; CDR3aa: CASSLTGVVRGYTF
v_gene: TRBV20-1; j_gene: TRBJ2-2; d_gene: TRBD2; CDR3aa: CSAGTSGGTGELFF
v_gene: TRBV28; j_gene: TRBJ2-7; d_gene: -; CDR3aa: CASSVRNLPYEQYF
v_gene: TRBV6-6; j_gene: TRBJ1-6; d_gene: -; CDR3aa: CASCRVSSSSYNSPLHF
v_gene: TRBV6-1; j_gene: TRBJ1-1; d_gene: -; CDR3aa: CASSEYGQSDGNTEAFF
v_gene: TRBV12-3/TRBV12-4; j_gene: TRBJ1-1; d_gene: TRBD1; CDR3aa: CASSGDRYNTEAFF
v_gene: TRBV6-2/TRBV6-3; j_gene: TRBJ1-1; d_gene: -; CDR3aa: CASSSGTEIGTEAFF
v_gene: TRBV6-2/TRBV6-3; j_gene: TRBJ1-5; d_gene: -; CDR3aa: CASSFSGRVQPQHF